The entry below describes one T cell receptor (beta chain). Its target is not known. The sample is drawn from a study of shared clonotypes between healthy human individuals. Points from the study as a whole: Clonotype sharing across donors was expected to vary with sequencing depth. Tissue TCR repertoires likely differ from these blood-only repertoires.

The run depth of the assay was deep. Produced via immunoSEQ multiplex PCR; TCRdb's table is partial and in-frame only. The sample has about 680,000 clones; about 80% are singletons. Germline V gene lookup returns CDR1 SGHAT and CDR2 FQDESV (reference sequence). Between the trimmed V and J ends, which lost 5 bases and 1 base, there was a span of 21 bases. The length of the CDR3 is 17 residues. Adult Caucasians living in Nashville, Tennessee made up all of the donors. The sequence was obtained from a woman in her 30s in good health. The chain employs TRBV11-1 and TRBJ2-7, with D perhaps assigned TRBD1 or TRBD2 (6 bases each). The sequencing sample was made of memory CD4+ T cells sorted from blood. Subset given: CD45RA-negative fraction. The CDR3 sequence is CASSPMLRGLGSYEQYF. CDR3 DNA sequence: TGTGCCAGCAGCCCAATGCTTCGGGGGCTGGGGTCCTACGAGCAGTACTTC.